This TCR beta chain was observed in a study of blood T cell repertoires in COVID-19. Living in 25 or so US areas, the participants were between about 18 and 100 years of age. The CDR3 has 16 amino acids. The germline V gene encodes CDR1 ENHRY and CDR2 SYGVKD. V shed 4 bases and J shed 4 bases, with 19 bases lying between them. Libraries were prepared by immunoSEQ multiplex PCR; TCRdb keeps only in-frame clonotypes and omits some of them. The sample shows some 500,000 clones, approximately 88% of them seen only once. The sequence came from a woman in her 40s who had recovered from COVID-19. The chain couples TRBV10-3 to TRBJ1-2, with no clear D. The specimen was PBMCs or T cells enriched from blood (not recorded which). DNA for the CDR3: TGTGCCATCAGTGCCATCTCAGGTGCCACACTCTATGGCTACACCTTC. This encodes CAISAISGATLYGYTF.